Following are 19 T cell receptor beta chains from one sample sequenced in a study of early T cells in non-severe SARS-CoV-2 infection. In TCRdb, the 5' RACE reads were re-called with MiXCR into one record per CDR3 protein. Found here are tens of thousands of distinct CDR3 sequences, 9.5% to 15% of them singletons; the top ten hold more than 15%. Sequenced input: whole blood. The receptors shown here come from an adult who was a healthcare worker with PCR-confirmed SARS-CoV-2 infection or an uninfected control (not recorded which).

The gene calls are TRBV6-1 and TRBJ2-7; the D is unclear. Trimming removed 8 bases from V and 2 bases from J, with 16 bases in between. Germline V gene data show CDR1 as MNHNS and CDR2 as SASEGT. The CDR3 loop spans 14 amino acids. The CDR3 DNA reads TGTGCCAGCTATGAGCAATCGAGGACCTACGAGCAGTACTTC. Amino acids: CASYEQSRTYEQYF.

This sequence joins TRBV28 and TRBJ2-5; D is unclear. In germline, CDR1 is MDHEN, CDR2 SYDVKM. The CDR3 contains 12 residues. The germline V and J ends were trimmed by 7 bases and 1 base, with 7 bases remaining between them. The CDR3, as DNA: TGTGCCAGCACGACGGTCCAAGAGACCCAGTACTTC. As protein: CASTTVQETQYF.

In this sample, this clonotype is medium-sized. The rearrangement links TRBV28 to TRBJ1-1; D gene unclear. Trimming took off 7 bases at V and 5 bases at J, with 17 bases between the two ends. In germline, CDR1 is MDHEN, CDR2 SYDVKM. This CDR3 has 14 residues. CDR3: CASITARISTEAFF. As DNA, the CDR3 is TGTGCCAGCATAACAGCGAGGATTAGTACTGAAGCTTTCTTT.

The chain is built from TRBV29-1 and TRBJ2-7, with 7 bases aligning to TRBD1. The V gene's germline CDR1 is SQVTM and CDR2 ANQGSEA. V gave up 4 bases and J gave up 6 bases; unmatched junction bases: 3. This CDR3 has 11 residues. The CDR3 loop is CSVGWDSEQYF. Written as DNA, the CDR3 is TGCAGCGTTGGGTGGGACAGCGAGCAGTACTTC.

This clonotype was seen just once. A much larger clone differs from this one at a single base, so this may be a read error. DNA of the CDR3: TGTGCCAGCACCCTGGCAGGGAGAGGGACCGGGGAGCTGTTTTTT. The encoded protein is CASTLAGRGTGELFF. The rearrangement joins TRBV6-1 to TRBJ2-2; either TRBD1 or TRBD2 may supply D (5 bases each). Between the trimmed V and J ends, which lost 7 bases and 5 bases, there was a span of 17 bases. Germline CDR1 reads MNHNS; CDR2 reads SASEGT. CDR3 length: 15 amino acids.

This clonotype has at least ten counts. As DNA, the CDR3 is TGCAGTGCTAGATCCGGGACTAGCGGCATAGCGAATGAGCAGTTCTTC. Translated: CSARSGTSGIANEQFF. V is TRBV20-1 and J is TRBJ2-1, with 11 bases aligning to TRBD2. Trimming at V came to 2 bases and at J to 7 bases, leaving 10 bases not matched to a gene. Germline CDR1 and CDR2: DFQATT and SNEGSKA (reference sequence). The CDR3 is 16 residues long.

The chain couples TRBV19 to TRBJ2-6; 8 nucleotides line up with TRBD1. The CDR3 has 14 residues. The germline V gene has CDR1 LNHDA and CDR2 SQIVND (reference sequence). Trimming at V came to 7 bases and at J to 2 bases, leaving 1 base not matched to a gene. CDR3 DNA: TGTGCCAGTAAGGACAGGGCTGGGGCCAACGTCCTGACTTTC. It encodes CASKDRAGANVLTF.

This clonotype was counted a few times. V is TRBV3-2 and J is TRBJ1-5; the table's D call TRBD1 went unverified against the DNA. TRBV3-2 is a pseudogene segment. The CDR3 sequence is 17 residues long. CDR3 DNA: TGTGCCAGCAGCCAAGGAATACGGACAGGGAGCAATCAGCCCCAGCATTTT. Translating it yields CASSQGIRTGSNQPQHF.

This clonotype was recorded many times. The V gene is TRBV7-6, the J gene TRBJ1-6, with a possible D match to TRBD1 (5 bases). Germline V gives CDR1 SGHVS, CDR2 FNYEAQ. Trimming shortened V by 0 bases and J by 5 bases, and 14 bases separated the two germline ends. The CDR3 runs to 17 residues. The CDR3 region is CASSLAGAGINNSPLHF. The CDR3 region has the DNA TGTGCCAGCAGCTTAGCCGGGGCCGGTATTAATAATTCACCCCTCCACTTT.

J is TRBJ2-7 and V is TRBV21-1; the DNA was not used to check the table's D call, TRBD1. TRBV21-1 is a pseudogene. The CDR3 is 18 amino acids. The CDR3 DNA reads TGTGCCAGCAGCAAAGATTCACCTTTTGGACAGGGACGGTACGAGCAGTACTTC. It is translated as CASSKDSPFGQGRYEQYF.

There are a few counts of this clonotype. The chain has TRBV3-1 and TRBJ2-5, with D perhaps TRBD2 (6 bases). V was clipped by 4 bases and J by 3 bases, with 12 bases between them. CDR1 is LGHDT and CDR2 is YNNKEL in the germline V gene (reference sequence). The CDR3 runs 14 residues. The CDR3 loop reads CASSLRDSEETQYF. CDR3 sequence (DNA): TGTGCCAGCAGCCTCCGGGACTCAGAAGAGACCCAGTACTTC.

This clonotype occurred a few times. V and J are TRBV4-3 and TRBJ2-3, with TRBD2 matching over 11 bases. Per germline, CDR1 LGHNA and CDR2 YSLEER. CDR3 length equals 17 residues. Trimming cost V 3 bases and J 1 base; bases outside gene matches: 6. The CDR3 reads CASSQLAGGGGTDTQYF. The CDR3 DNA reads TGCGCCAGCAGCCAGCTAGCGGGAGGAGGGGGCACAGATACGCAGTATTTT.

Many counts were recorded for this clonotype. This rearrangement joins TRBV7-2 to TRBJ2-1, with 7 bases matching TRBD2. V gave up 0 bases and J gave up 7 bases; unmatched junction bases: 6. The CDR3 is 15 residues long. The germline V gene has CDR1 SGHTA and CDR2 FQGNSA. Here the CDR3 DNA reads TGTGCCAGCAGCTTAGCTGGGACGGGGGGTAATGAGCAGTTCTTC. Translation gives CASSLAGTGGNEQFF.

In its sample, this clonotype is medium-sized. The rearrangement joins TRBV27 to TRBJ2-7; the D call may be TRBD1 or TRBD2 (7 bases each). Germline CDR1 and CDR2: MNHEY and SMNVEV (reference sequence). V lost 8 bases, J lost 2 bases, and 13 bases lay in between. This CDR3 spans 13 amino acids. The DNA for the CDR3 is TGTGCCAGCGGGAGGGGGCCCACCTACGAGCAGTACTTC. This codes for CASGRGPTYEQYF.

The gene calls are TRBV20-1 and TRBJ2-7; no clear D. Trimming took 0 bases from V and 7 from J, leaving 16 bases between them. The CDR3 loop spans 14 amino acids. Germline V gene data show CDR1 as DFQATT and CDR2 as SNEGSKA (reference sequence). This CDR3 reads CSARDGSLFEEQYF. DNA for the CDR3: TGCAGTGCTAGAGATGGCAGCTTATTCGAAGAGCAGTACTTC.

The table lists this clonotype with a few counts. The chain combines TRBV20-1 with TRBJ1-3; maybe TRBD1 (5 bases). Trimming shortened V by 3 bases and J by 11 bases, and 11 bases separated the two germline ends. CDR1 and CDR2 from the germline V gene are DFQATT and SNEGSKA (reference sequence). The CDR3 consists of 11 residues. The chain's CDR3 is CSASRDSSIYF. The CDR3 nucleotides read TGCAGTGCTAGCAGGGACTCCTCCATATATTTT.

In its sample, this clonotype was seen many times. The chain combines TRBV12-3 or TRBV12-4 with TRBJ2-2, with 8 bases lining up with TRBD2. With 7 bases clipped from V and 3 bases from J, the junction kept 7 bases outside the gene matches. The CDR3 extends over 15 amino acids. The CDR3 sequence: CASTPRGGYTGELFF. CDR3 in DNA: TGTGCCAGCACCCCCCGCGGGGGGTACACCGGGGAGCTGTTTTTT.

This clonotype was seen at least ten times. J is TRBJ2-6 and V is TRBV27; D remains unclear. The ends were cut back, 4 bases at V and 8 bases at J, with 15 bases in the middle. The CDR3 has 15 amino acids. The germline gives CDR1 MNHEY, CDR2 SMNVEV (reference sequence). CDR3 bases: TGTGCCAGCAGTTCTCAACCTGGCCCTTCCAACGTCCTGACTTTC. This sequence encodes CASSSQPGPSNVLTF.

The chain recombines TRBV6-2 or TRBV6-3 with TRBJ2-1; 8 bases are a match to TRBD2. Germline CDR1 and CDR2: MNHEY and SVGEGT. This CDR3 spans 16 amino acids. J gave up 9 bases and V 2 bases, and 12 bases lay outside the gene matches. CDR3 nucleotides: TGTGCCAGCAGTTACGATGTGACGGGGGGGCTAAGTGAGCAGTTCTTC. Translated, it gives CASSYDVTGGLSEQFF.